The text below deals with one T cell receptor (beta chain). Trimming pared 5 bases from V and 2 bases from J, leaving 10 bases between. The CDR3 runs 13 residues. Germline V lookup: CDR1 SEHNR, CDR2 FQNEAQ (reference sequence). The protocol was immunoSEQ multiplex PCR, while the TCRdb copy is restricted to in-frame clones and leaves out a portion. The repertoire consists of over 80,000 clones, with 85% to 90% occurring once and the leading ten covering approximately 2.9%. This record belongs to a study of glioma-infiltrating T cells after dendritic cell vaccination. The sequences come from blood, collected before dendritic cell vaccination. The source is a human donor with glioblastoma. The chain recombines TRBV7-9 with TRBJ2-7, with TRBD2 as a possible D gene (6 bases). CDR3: CASSTGTPYEQYF. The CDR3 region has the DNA TGTGCCAGCAGCACCGGGACTCCCTACGAGCAGTACTTC. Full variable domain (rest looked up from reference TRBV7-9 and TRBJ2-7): DTGVSQNPRHKITKRGQNVTFRCDPISEHNRLYWYRQTLGQGPEFLTYFQNEAQLEKSRLLSDRFSAERPKGSFSTLEIQRTEQGDSAMYLCASSTGTPYEQYFGPGTRLTVT.